These 28 T cell receptor beta chains were sequenced from one sample in a study of T cell responses to AZD1222 COVID-19 vaccine. Libraries were prepared by immunoSEQ multiplex PCR; TCRdb keeps only in-frame clonotypes and omits some of them. The sample consists of 150,000 to 200,000 clones, more than 70% of them appearing once. The sequences come from peripheral blood, collected 28 days after the second AZD1222 dose. The receptors were gathered from an adult who received the AZD1222 COVID-19 vaccine.

The chain combines TRBV7-8 with TRBJ1-1; D is unresolved. This CDR3 has 14 residues. Germline CDR1 SGHVS, CDR2 FQNEAQ. V lost 5 bases, J lost 3 bases, and 13 bases lay in between. The CDR3 spells CASSQRREHTEAFF. The CDR3 region has the DNA TGTGCCAGCAGCCAACGCCGGGAGCACACTGAAGCTTTCTTT.

This clone was seen once. One junction end disagrees with the germline gene, perhaps due to a read error. V is TRBV2 and J is TRBJ1-1, with D unresolved. The germline CDR1 and CDR2 sequences are SNHLY and FYNNEI. CDR3 length: 15 amino acids. The CDR3 DNA reads TGTGCCAGCAGGGAAGAGGGCCGGTTGTGGACTGAAGCTTTCTTT. It translates to CASREEGRLWTEAFF.

The chain is built from TRBV4-3 and TRBJ1-1; D unclear. Germline V CDR1 and CDR2: LGHNA, YSLEER. CDR3 length: 13 residues. Trimming stripped 1 base from V and 1 base from J, with 4 bases between. CDR3: CASSQGGNTEAFF. The CDR3 coding sequence is TGCGCCAGCAGCCAAGGGGGGAACACTGAAGCTTTCTTT.

The CDR3 bases are TGCGCCAGCAGCTTGGGGACAGGGGGCTACGAGCAGTACTTC. It yields the protein CASSLGTGGYEQYF. V usage is TRBV5-1 and J usage is TRBJ2-7; TRBD1 matches 10 bases. Germline V CDR1 and CDR2: SGHRS, YFSETQ. J gave up 3 bases and V 0 bases, and 0 bases lay outside the gene matches. The CDR3 length is 14 residues.

This clone was detected only a few times. This chain links TRBV7-8 with TRBJ2-7; perhaps D is TRBD1 or TRBD2 (5 bases each). Germline V gene sequence: CDR1 SGHVS, CDR2 FQNEAQ. The CDR3 is 14 residues long. Between the trimmed V and J ends, which lost 3 bases and 6 bases, there was a span of 15 bases. As DNA, the CDR3 is TGTGCCAGCAGCTTTTCCGGGACCCCGGGCGAGCAGTACTTC. Amino acids: CASSFSGTPGEQYF.

The chain is built from TRBV7-3 and TRBJ2-3; no clear D. The CDR3 is 13 amino acids. Trimming left V 3 bases short and J 1 base short, with 5 bases between. Germline V gene sequence: CDR1 SGHTA, CDR2 FQGTGA. CDR3 coding DNA: TGTGCCAGCAGCTTTAAGGGCACAGATACGCAGTATTTT. Translated: CASSFKGTDTQYF.

This clone appeared once. The chain carries TRBV3-1 (or the pseudogene TRBV3-2) and TRBJ2-7; D is ambiguous. Trimming left V 3 bases short and J 2 bases short, with 11 bases between. This CDR3 comprises 14 residues. Germline V lookup: CDR1 LGHDT, CDR2 YNNKEL (reference sequence). The CDR3 DNA reads TGTGCCAGCAGCCAGGCCGGGCCCCCCTACGAGCAGTACTTC. Translated, it gives CASSQAGPPYEQYF.

The chain is built from TRBV7-6 and TRBJ2-1; D is possibly TRBD1 or TRBD2 (5 bases each). The CDR3 length is 13 residues. Trimming stripped 5 bases from V and 9 bases from J, with 14 bases between. Germline CDR1 is SGHVS and CDR2 is FNYEAQ. The CDR3 sequence: CASSLAWGSEQFF. CDR3 nucleotides: TGTGCCAGCAGCCTCGCCTGGGGGAGTGAGCAGTTCTTC.

In its sample, this clone was seen a few times. This chain links TRBV7-9 with TRBJ1-2; D is undetermined. The CDR3 has 13 residues. Germline loops: CDR1 SEHNR, CDR2 FQNEAQ (reference sequence). V lost 4 bases, J lost 3 bases, and 9 bases lay in between. The CDR3: CASSSSAYYGYTF. In nucleotides, the CDR3 is TGTGCCAGCAGCTCCTCAGCCTACTATGGCTACACCTTC.

The rearrangement joins TRBV10-1 to TRBJ2-1, with TRBD2 matching over 9 bases. This CDR3 comprises 16 residues. Germline CDR1 and CDR2: WNHNN and SYGVQD (reference sequence). The V segment lost 6 bases and the J segment 7 bases; nucleotides outside the gene matches: 13. Here the CDR3 reads CASRPTFCGRGNEQFF. CDR3 in DNA: TGCGCCAGCAGGCCGACATTCTGCGGGAGGGGGAATGAGCAGTTCTTC.

This clone is a singleton in its sample. The rearrangement uses TRBV4-2 and TRBJ2-2, with D possibly matching TRBD1 (6 bases). Germline lookup yields CDR1 LGHNA and CDR2 YNFKEQ. With 1 base removed from V and 4 bases from J, the gap between germline ends came to 10 bases. The CDR3 is made up of 15 amino acids. The CDR3 region is CASSQVRGRTGELFF. The CDR3 DNA is TGTGCCAGCAGCCAAGTCAGGGGCCGCACCGGGGAGCTGTTTTTT.

This sequence joins TRBV5-1 and TRBJ2-2; no definite D call. The CDR3 is 15 residues long. Germline CDR1 and CDR2: SGHRS and YFSETQ. The germline V and J ends were trimmed by 0 bases and 5 bases, with 11 bases remaining between them. The CDR3 nucleotides read TGCGCCAGCAGCTTGGCCGTTGGGTTGACCGGGGAGCTGTTTTTT. It translates to CASSLAVGLTGELFF.

The chain joins TRBV28 to TRBJ1-1, with D possibly TRBD1 on 5 matching bases. Trimming removed 3 bases at V and 8 bases at J, with 13 bases between. In germline, CDR1 is MDHEN, CDR2 SYDVKM. This CDR3 is 13 amino acids long. Here the CDR3 DNA reads TGTGCCAGCAGTTTGGGGGGGTGGAGGGAAGCTTTCTTT. This codes for CASSLGGWREAFF.

The CDR3 loop is CATSRAGGMGTEAFF. Written as DNA, the CDR3 is TGTGCCACCAGCAGAGCAGGGGGCATGGGCACTGAAGCTTTCTTT. The chain joins TRBV15 to TRBJ1-1; 8 bases map to TRBD1. The V and J ends lost 1 base and 4 bases, in that order; junction bases with no gene match: 5. The CDR3 covers 15 residues. Germline V lookup: CDR1 LNHNV, CDR2 YYDKDF (reference sequence).

V usage is TRBV6-2 or TRBV6-3 and J usage is TRBJ2-3; TRBD2 matches at 11 bases. Germline CDR1 reads MNHEY; CDR2 reads SVGEGT. The V segment lost 4 bases and the J segment 2 bases; nucleotides outside the gene matches: 2. This CDR3 has 15 residues. The CDR3 loop is CASSLLAGDTDTQYF. The CDR3 DNA is TGTGCCAGCAGTTTACTAGCGGGAGACACAGATACGCAGTATTTT.

V is TRBV7-3 and J is TRBJ2-5; weak D call: TRBD1 (5 bases). CDR3 length: 15 residues. Germline loops: CDR1 SGHTA, CDR2 FQGTGA. Deletions cut 5 bases from V and 1 base from J, with 14 bases between. CDR3 residues: CASSIMGQAQETQYF. The CDR3 region has the DNA TGTGCCAGCAGCATAATGGGGCAGGCCCAAGAGACCCAGTACTTC.

This clone appeared a single time. The V call is TRBV9, the J call TRBJ2-1; D is perhaps TRBD1 (5 bases). V was trimmed by 0 bases and J by 4 bases, leaving 14 bases between them. This CDR3 has 16 residues. Germline CDR1 and CDR2: SGDLS and YYNGEE. CDR3 DNA: TGTGCCAGCAGCGTAGAACCAGGGTCAGGTTACAATGAGCAGTTCTTC. Translated: CASSVEPGSGYNEQFF.

This chain uses TRBV29-1 with TRBJ2-3; D not certain. V shed 4 bases and J shed 1 base, with 9 bases lying between them. This CDR3 has 13 amino acids. Germline V lookup: CDR1 SQVTM, CDR2 ANQGSEA. CDR3: CSVVTQGTDTQYF. In nucleotides, the CDR3 is TGCAGCGTTGTGACCCAGGGCACAGATACGCAGTATTTT.

This clone was found once. The chain links TRBV24-1 to TRBJ2-1; D remains ambiguous. V lost 5 bases, J lost 7 bases, and 11 bases lay in between. The CDR3 covers 13 residues. Per germline, CDR1 KGHDR and CDR2 SFDVKD. DNA of the CDR3: TGTGCCACCAGTGTGAGTGGGCTGAATGAGCAGTTCTTC. This gives the protein CATSVSGLNEQFF.

The J gene is TRBJ2-6, the V gene TRBV5-1; TRBD2 matches 11 bases. This CDR3 spans 19 amino acids. J lost 3 bases, V lost 6 bases, and 14 bases had no gene match. Germline CDR1 is SGHRS and CDR2 is YFSETQ. CDR3: CASNPTLLAGGRGANVLTF. CDR3 DNA sequence: TGCGCCAGCAACCCTACACTTCTAGCGGGAGGACGTGGGGCCAACGTCCTGACTTTC.

The rearrangement links TRBV18 to TRBJ2-3; D is undetermined. The CDR3 runs to 14 residues. Germline V gene sequence: CDR1 KGHSH, CDR2 LQKENI. With 4 bases removed from V and 2 bases from J, the gap between germline ends came to 10 bases. The CDR3 DNA follows: TGTGCCAGCTCACTAAAACTAACCACAGATACGCAGTATTTT. As protein: CASSLKLTTDTQYF.

The chain joins TRBV6-2 or TRBV6-3 to TRBJ2-7, with 9 bases lining up with TRBD2. In germline, CDR1 is MNHEY, CDR2 SVGEGT. The CDR3 covers 16 residues. The junction had 5 bases not matched to a gene; V was cut back by 2 bases and J by 0 bases. CDR3 region: CASSYRQREASYEQYF. In DNA form, the CDR3 reads TGTGCCAGCAGTTACCGCCAGCGGGAGGCCTCCTACGAGCAGTACTTC.

This clone was detected once. This chain joins TRBV5-1 and TRBJ1-2, with 9 bases that match TRBD1. The CDR3 is 15 residues long. Germline values: CDR1 SGHRS, CDR2 YFSETQ. Trimming took 4 bases from V and 4 from J; bases not matched to a gene: 8. The CDR3: CASSPTGGAGYGYTF. The CDR3 coding sequence is TGCGCCAGCAGCCCCACAGGGGGCGCGGGCTATGGCTACACCTTC.

This clone was observed a handful of times. The rearrangement joins TRBV7-2 to TRBJ1-2; 7 nucleotides align to TRBD1. The V segment lost 6 bases and the J segment 3 bases; nucleotides outside the gene matches: 10. CDR1 and CDR2 (germline): SGHTA, FQGNSA. This CDR3 contains 15 residues. Here the CDR3 reads CASSSGIGGDYGYTF. CDR3 DNA: TGTGCCAGCAGTTCAGGCATAGGGGGCGACTATGGCTACACCTTC. Variable domain in full (rest from reference TRBV7-2 and TRBJ1-2): GAGVSQSPSNKVTEKGKDVELRCDPISGHTALYWYRQSLGQGLEFLIYFQGNSAPDKSGLPSDRFSAERTGGSVSTLTIQRTQQEDSAVYLCASSSGIGGDYGYTFGSGTRLTVV.

The gene calls are TRBV7-9 and TRBJ1-1; TRBD1 agrees at 8 bases. Germline loops: CDR1 SEHNR, CDR2 FQNEAQ (reference sequence). The CDR3 has 14 residues. The ends lost 5 bases at V and 1 base at J; junction bases unmatched: 3. CDR3 sequence: CASSAGGGNTEAFF. In DNA, the CDR3 is TGTGCCAGCAGCGCAGGGGGCGGGAACACTGAAGCTTTCTTT.

The CDR3 DNA reads as TGCGCCAGCAGCTTGGGGAATAGCGGGAGAGGGGCAGATACGCAGTATTTT. Amino acid sequence: CASSLGNSGRGADTQYF. This rearrangement joins TRBV5-1 to TRBJ2-3; 9 bases are shared with TRBD2. V was clipped by 0 bases and J by 4 bases; unmatched bases: 9. The germline V gene has CDR1 SGHRS and CDR2 YFSETQ. The CDR3 has 17 amino acids.

DNA of the CDR3: TGTGCCACCAGTGATTGGACAAGCGCAGATACGCAGTATTTT. Residues: CATSDWTSADTQYF. The rearrangement links TRBV24-1 to TRBJ2-3, with D possibly being TRBD1 (5 bases). CDR1 KGHDR and CDR2 SFDVKD come from the germline V gene. This CDR3 is 14 amino acids long. Trimming pared 2 bases from V and 4 bases from J, leaving 9 bases between.

The chain has TRBV5-6 and TRBJ2-5; TRBD2 matches at 7 bases. Trimming cost V 7 bases and J 5 bases; bases outside gene matches: 17. Germline V lookup: CDR1 SGHDT, CDR2 YYEEEE. CDR3 length equals 16 residues. For the CDR3, the DNA is TGTGCCAGCTCCCTTAGCGGGTGGGGGAGAGGTGAGACCCAGTACTTC. Translating it yields CASSLSGWGRGETQYF.